This T cell receptor beta chain was sequenced in a study of glioma-infiltrating T cells. The iRepertoire nested amplicon-rescue multiplex PCR amplified TCR alpha and beta CDR3s from RNA. Each CDR3 protein gets one entry after TCRdb re-called the multiplex PCR reads with MiXCR. The sample records roughly 200,000 distinct CDR3 sequences, approximately 30% being singletons. The V end was cut by 5 bases, the J end by 3 bases, with 14 bases between. The CDR3 totals 14 residues. To note about this clonotype: This may arise from a read error, as a much more abundant clone is one base away.

This clonotype originated in a human donor with low-grade glioma or glioblastoma, undergoing nonglioma brain surgery, or in good health (not recorded which). The sequenced sample consisted of glioma tissue, nonneoplastic brain tissue, or PBMCs (not recorded which). This chain joins TRBV12-3 or TRBV12-4 and TRBJ2-7; D might be TRBD1 (6 bases). In DNA form, the CDR3 reads TGTGCCAGCAGTCCCAAGTTGGACAGCTACGAGCAGTACTTC. Translated: CASSPKLDSYEQYF.